The entry that follows covers one T cell receptor (beta chain) sequence. This table comes from immunoSEQ multiplex PCR, and its TCRdb copy is limited to in-frame clones, with some not included. Here the sample spans over 60,000 clones, 81% being singletons. The data were obtained in a study of blood T cell repertoires in COVID-19. Study information: The cDNA or gDNA used as material had been derived from T cells, B-cell-depleted T cells, or PBMCs.

The clonotype originates from a human donor in a cohort sampled during active COVID-19. Sequencing input: peripheral blood.

CDR3 coding DNA: TGTGCCAGCAGGGCAGGGGGGACCGGGGAGCTGTTTTTT. Protein product: CASRAGGTGELFF. The chain recombines TRBV6-6 with TRBJ2-2; the D gene is possibly TRBD1 (7 bases). Germline-derived CDR1 and CDR2 are MNHNY and SVGAGI (reference sequence). Trimming left V 6 bases short and J 5 bases short, with 10 bases between. The CDR3 has 13 amino acids.